This passage covers 20 T cell receptor beta chains from one sample sequenced in a study of cytotoxic CD8 clonotypes in ibrutinib-treated CLL. Profiled with immunoSEQ multiplex PCR; TCRdb holds only in-frame clones, not every one. The sample consists of more than 70,000 clones, around 79% of them appearing once. Sequenced here: PBMCs, sampled after 12 months of ibrutinib treatment. Source of these receptors: a human donor with chronic lymphocytic leukemia.

The chain employs TRBV19 and TRBJ2-7, with 12 bases fitting TRBD1. CDR1 and CDR2 from the germline V gene are LNHDA and SQIVND (reference sequence). The CDR3 contains 13 residues. V lost 10 bases to trimming and J lost 5 bases; unmatched junction nucleotides: 6. The CDR3 nucleotides read TGTGCCACCGAGGGACAGGGGGCCAACGAGCAGTACTTC. This translates into CATEGQGANEQYF.

The chain combines TRBV7-3 with TRBJ2-3, with 7 bases fitting TRBD1. Germline trimming cut 5 bases from V and 1 base from J; bases unmatched to any gene: 6. The CDR3 sequence is 15 residues long. Germline CDR1 reads SGHTA; CDR2 reads FQGTGA. The CDR3 region has the DNA TGTGCCAGCAGCACCTCCGGACAGGGCACAGATACGCAGTATTTT. Its protein is CASSTSGQGTDTQYF. Supplemented by reference TRBV7-3 and TRBJ2-3, the full variable domain reads GAGVSQTPSNKVTEKGKYVELRCDPISGHTALYWYRQSLGQGPEFLIYFQGTGAADDSGLPNDRFFAVRPEGSVSTLKIQRTERGDSAVYLCASSTSGQGTDTQYFGPGTRLTVL.

This chain connects TRBV18 to TRBJ1-2, with a tentative D call TRBD1 (6 bases). Trimming stripped 4 bases from V and 0 bases from J, with 12 bases between. The germline CDR1 and CDR2 sequences are KGHSH and LQKENI. CDR3 length: 15 amino acids. In DNA form, the CDR3 reads TGTGCCAGCTCACGGGGACAACAAGCTAACTATGGCTACACCTTC. Translated, it gives CASSRGQQANYGYTF.

The J gene is TRBJ2-7, the V gene TRBV10-3, with TRBD1 as a possible D gene (5 bases). The germline gives CDR1 ENHRY, CDR2 SYGVKD. V lost 0 bases, J lost 5 bases, and 11 bases lay in between. This CDR3 spans 14 amino acids. The CDR3 DNA is TGTGCCATCAGTGAGTCTTCAGGGTCCCACGAGCAGTACTTC. Translating gives CAISESSGSHEQYF.

CDR3 protein: CASSSLAGAVTDTQYF. CDR3 in DNA: TGTGCCAGCAGTTCCCTAGCGGGGGCCGTCACAGATACGCAGTATTTT. The chain joins TRBV6-6 to TRBJ2-3, with TRBD2 matching 10 bases. Germline CDR1 is MNHNY and CDR2 is SVGAGI (reference sequence). The CDR3 runs to 16 residues. The ends lost 4 bases at V and 2 bases at J; junction bases unmatched: 6.

This clone was seen more than once but under ten times. This chain uses TRBV6-8 with TRBJ2-1, with 7 bases fitting TRBD2. V was pared by 8 bases and J by 3 bases, with 7 bases of the junction left unmatched. Germline-derived CDR1 and CDR2 are MNHGY and SAAAGT. This CDR3 has 14 amino acids. CDR3: CASGVAGDYNEQFF. CDR3 nucleotides: TGTGCCAGCGGTGTTGCGGGGGACTACAATGAGCAGTTCTTC.

The rearrangement joins TRBV19 to TRBJ2-1; the D call may be TRBD1 or TRBD2 (5 bases each). Germline V gives CDR1 LNHDA, CDR2 SQIVND (reference sequence). The CDR3 is made up of 15 amino acids. V was pared by 6 bases and J by 5 bases, with 17 bases between. The CDR3 DNA reads as TGTGCCAGTAGCCTTCCCCGGGACCGGGACAATGAGCAGTTCTTC. Residues: CASSLPRDRDNEQFF.

V and J are TRBV27 and TRBJ1-1; 8 nucleotides line up with TRBD1. The CDR3 totals 16 residues. From germline, CDR1 is MNHEY and CDR2 SMNVEV (reference sequence). The V segment lost 2 bases and the J segment 1 base; nucleotides outside the gene matches: 6. The DNA of the CDR3 is TGTGCCAGCAGTTTACTCCCAGGGGGCTGGAACACTGAAGCTTTCTTT. Translation gives CASSLLPGGWNTEAFF.

The CDR3 sequence is CASSPHTHYEQYF. The DNA for the CDR3 is TGTGCCAGCAGCCCCCACACCCACTACGAGCAGTACTTC. The rearrangement uses TRBV14 and TRBJ2-7; D remains unclear. Trimming took off 4 bases at V and 3 bases at J, with 10 bases between the two ends. This CDR3 is 13 amino acids long. Germline CDR1 is SGHDN and CDR2 is FVKESK. Full variable domain (missing parts from reference TRBV14 and TRBJ2-7): EAGVTQFPSHSVIEKGQTVTLRCDPISGHDNLYWYRRVMGKEIKFLLHFVKESKQDESGMPNNRFLAERTGGTYSTLKVQPAELEDSGVYFCASSPHTHYEQYFGPGTRLTVT.

The J gene is TRBJ1-1, the V gene TRBV6-5, with a tentative D call TRBD1 (5 bases). Trimming removed 5 bases at V and 2 bases at J, with 15 bases between. The CDR3 sequence is 15 residues long. Germline assignment: CDR1 MNHEY and CDR2 SVGAGI. The CDR3 bases are TGTGCCAGCAGTCGGCCCGACAGACCTAACACTGAAGCTTTCTTT. This codes for CASSRPDRPNTEAFF.

The rearrangement uses TRBV28 and TRBJ2-1; D is uncertain. The length of the CDR3 is 12 residues. The germline V gene has CDR1 MDHEN and CDR2 SYDVKM. The germline V and J ends were trimmed by 6 bases and 10 bases, with 13 bases remaining between them. The DNA for the CDR3 is TGTGCCAGCAGACCGCCCCTGGGGGAGCAGTTCTTC. This encodes CASRPPLGEQFF.

The J gene is TRBJ2-5, the V gene TRBV11-1; TRBD2 aligns across 11 bases. The germline V gene encodes CDR1 SGHAT and CDR2 FQDESV (reference sequence). J lost 2 bases, V lost 3 bases, and 2 bases had no gene match. This CDR3 has 15 amino acids. The CDR3 loop is CASSFVAGGQETQYF. Written as DNA, the CDR3 is TGTGCCAGCAGCTTTGTAGCGGGAGGGCAAGAGACCCAGTACTTC.

This chain uses TRBV28 with TRBJ1-2; D uncertain. Looked up from germline, CDR1 is MDHEN and CDR2 is SYDVKM. V was cut by 7 bases and J by 6 bases, with 9 bases left in between. The CDR3 is made up of 11 amino acids. The CDR3 here is CASMHKDGYTF. The CDR3 DNA is TGTGCCAGCATGCACAAGGATGGCTACACCTTC.

This clone was seen a handful of times. The chain is built from TRBV11-2 and TRBJ1-1; D may be TRBD1 (5 bases). The germline V gene has CDR1 SGHAT and CDR2 FQNNGV. The CDR3 extends over 14 amino acids. V gave up 1 base and J gave up 4 bases, with 10 bases separating them. Here the CDR3 DNA reads TGTGCCAGCAGCTTAGCCCCGGGGGGCACTGAAGCTTTCTTT. Encoded protein: CASSLAPGGTEAFF. Together with reference TRBV11-2 and TRBJ1-1, the CDR3 gives the full variable domain: EAGVAQSPRYKIIEKRQSVAFWCNPISGHATLYWYQQILGQGPKLLIQFQNNGVVDDSQLPKDRFSAERLKGVDSTLKIQPAKLEDSAVYLCASSLAPGGTEAFFGQGTRLTVV.

The chain joins TRBV7-8 to TRBJ2-7, with D perhaps matching TRBD1 (5 bases). There are 14 residues in the CDR3. V lost 1 base to trimming and J lost 0 bases, with 7 bases between them. Germline V gene data show CDR1 as SGHVS and CDR2 as FQNEAQ. This chain's CDR3 is CASSLGGFSYEQYF. CDR3 nucleotide sequence: TGTGCCAGCAGCTTAGGGGGCTTCTCCTACGAGCAGTACTTC.

This clone appeared once. The V gene is TRBV30, the J gene TRBJ1-2; D gene unclear. V was trimmed by 0 bases and J by 2 bases, leaving 10 bases between them. The CDR3 totals 14 residues. CDR1 and CDR2 from the germline V gene are GTSNPN and SVGIG (reference sequence). The CDR3 here is CAWSVGLLNYGYTF. CDR3 nucleotide sequence: TGTGCCTGGAGTGTCGGTCTACTGAACTATGGCTACACCTTC.

The gene calls are TRBV19 and TRBJ2-7, with 7 bases lining up with TRBD1. CDR1 is LNHDA, CDR2 SQIVND, per germline (reference sequence). CDR3 length: 15 residues. The trim removed 3 bases at V and 4 bases at J, leaving 9 bases unmatched. The CDR3 reads CASSIRGQTLYEQYF. The CDR3, as DNA: TGTGCCAGTAGTATCCGGGGACAGACATTGTACGAGCAGTACTTC.

Notes on this clone: Being one base from a much bigger clone, this may be a read error. Distinct nucleotide sequences in the sample also encode this CDR3. V gene TRBV19 combines with J gene TRBJ1-1; D is possibly TRBD1 (5 bases). Per germline, CDR1 LNHDA and CDR2 SQIVND (reference sequence). Trimming removed 7 bases from V and 0 bases from J, with 12 bases in between. The CDR3 covers 14 residues. CDR3 in DNA: TGTGCCAGTACCGGGGGAAAAATGAACACTGAAGCTTTCTTT. It yields the protein CASTGGKMNTEAFF.

The chain uses TRBV5-4 and TRBJ1-2; perhaps TRBD1 as D (6 bases). Germline CDR1 SGHNT, CDR2 YYREEE (reference sequence). The CDR3 length is 14 residues. Trimming left V 6 bases short and J 1 base short, with 13 bases between. This CDR3 reads CASTGGGDNYGYTF. The CDR3 region has the DNA TGTGCCAGCACCGGGGGGGGCGATAACTATGGCTACACCTTC.

This clone was recorded once. The chain joins TRBV9 to TRBJ2-2, with D maybe TRBD2 (5 bases). CDR1 SGDLS and CDR2 YYNGEE come from the germline V gene. V was clipped by 3 bases and J by 4 bases, with 7 bases between them. The CDR3 runs 13 residues. CDR3 coding DNA: TGTGCCAGCAGCGGTCGGGGCACCGGGGAGCTGTTTTTT. This gives the protein CASSGRGTGELFF.